The rows below give T cell receptor beta chains drawn from one sample of a study of blood T cell repertoires in COVID-19. Libraries were prepared by immunoSEQ multiplex PCR; TCRdb keeps only in-frame clonotypes and omits some of them. The table lists roughly 62,000 clones, about four fifths of them singletons. The sample was peripheral blood. Source of these receptors: a man older than 75 with COVID-19, enrolled during active disease. CDR3s leave out the opening cysteine and the closing phenylalanine or tryptophan. Each record gives: V gene, J gene, CDR3 protein.

v_gene: TRBV7-6
j_gene: TRBJ2-1
CDR3aa: ASSPSPGGGSYNEQF

v_gene: TRBV7-3
j_gene: -
CDR3aa: ASSLTGGTYEQY

v_gene: TRBV15
j_gene: TRBJ1-1
CDR3aa: ATSRNRGLRTEAF

v_gene: TRBV5-1
j_gene: TRBJ2-7
CDR3aa: ASSAGQPNSYEQY

v_gene: TRBV9
j_gene: TRBJ1-3
CDR3aa: ASSVGGANTIY

v_gene: TRBV6-1
j_gene: TRBJ2-3
CDR3aa: ASSEAASGGYTDTQY

v_gene: TRBV6-2/TRBV6-3
j_gene: TRBJ1-1
CDR3aa: ASSYTRVAPNTEAF

v_gene: TRBV7-2
j_gene: TRBJ2-7
CDR3aa: ASSVGPINPSYEQY

v_gene: TRBV19
j_gene: TRBJ1-3
CDR3aa: ASSIAGNTIY

v_gene: TRBV5-5
j_gene: TRBJ2-2
CDR3aa: ASSFRGSGELF

v_gene: TRBV6-5
j_gene: TRBJ2-3
CDR3aa: ASRALATSTDTQY

v_gene: TRBV7-3
j_gene: TRBJ2-1
CDR3aa: ASSKTGDPNIEQF

v_gene: TRBV23-1
j_gene: TRBJ2-3
CDR3aa: ASRVAGGTPDTQY

v_gene: TRBV15
j_gene: TRBJ2-3
CDR3aa: ATSRGGLAADTQY

v_gene: TRBV28
j_gene: TRBJ1-4
CDR3aa: ARGQFNEKLF

v_gene: TRBV6-5
j_gene: TRBJ2-7
CDR3aa: ASRMGSAYEQY

v_gene: TRBV10-3
j_gene: TRBJ1-3
CDR3aa: AISESGGDGNTIY

v_gene: TRBV2
j_gene: TRBJ2-5
CDR3aa: AERASQETQY

v_gene: TRBV10-2
j_gene: TRBJ2-1
CDR3aa: ASPGTSGRRSYNEQF

v_gene: TRBV24-1
j_gene: TRBJ1-5
CDR3aa: ATRGDRDNNPH